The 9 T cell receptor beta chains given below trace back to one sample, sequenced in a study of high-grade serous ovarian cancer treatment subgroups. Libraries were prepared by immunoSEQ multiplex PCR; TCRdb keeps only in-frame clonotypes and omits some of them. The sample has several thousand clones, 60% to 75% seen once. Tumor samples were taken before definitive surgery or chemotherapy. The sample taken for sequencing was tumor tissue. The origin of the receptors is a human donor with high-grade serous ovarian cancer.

The CDR3 region is CASSRDRERNEKLFF. The CDR3 region has the DNA TGTGCCAGCAGCCGGGACAGGGAGAGGAATGAAAAACTGTTTTTT. The V call is TRBV14, the J call TRBJ1-4, with 9 bases fitting TRBD1. V trimming: 4 bases; J trimming: 5 bases; junction bases outside the gene matches: 5. This CDR3 has 15 amino acids. The germline CDR1 and CDR2 sequences are SGHDN and FVKESK.

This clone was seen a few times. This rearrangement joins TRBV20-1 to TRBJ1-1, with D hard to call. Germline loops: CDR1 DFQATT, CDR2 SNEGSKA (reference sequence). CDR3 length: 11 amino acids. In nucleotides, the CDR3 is TGCAGCCCCGACGATTACACTGAAGCTTTCTTT. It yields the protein CSPDDYTEAFF.

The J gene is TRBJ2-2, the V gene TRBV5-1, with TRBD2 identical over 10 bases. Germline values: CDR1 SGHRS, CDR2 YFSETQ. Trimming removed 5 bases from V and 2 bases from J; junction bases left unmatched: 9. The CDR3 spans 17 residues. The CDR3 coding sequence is TGCGCCAGCAGTCCCCTAGCGGGAGCCTCTAACACCGGGGAGCTGTTTTTT. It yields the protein CASSPLAGASNTGELFF.

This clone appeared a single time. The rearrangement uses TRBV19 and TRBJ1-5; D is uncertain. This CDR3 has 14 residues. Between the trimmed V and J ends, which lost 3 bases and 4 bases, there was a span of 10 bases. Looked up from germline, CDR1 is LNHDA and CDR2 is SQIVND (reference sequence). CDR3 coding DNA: TGTGCCAGTAGTATTCCGGTTACTAATCAGCCCCAGCATTTT. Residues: CASSIPVTNQPQHF.

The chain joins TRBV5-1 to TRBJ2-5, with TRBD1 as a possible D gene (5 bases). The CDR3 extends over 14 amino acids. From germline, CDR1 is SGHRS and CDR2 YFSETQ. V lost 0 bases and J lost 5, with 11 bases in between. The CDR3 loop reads CASSLGGAEETQYF. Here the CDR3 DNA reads TGCGCCAGCAGCTTGGGTGGGGCTGAGGAGACCCAGTACTTC.

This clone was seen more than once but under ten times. The DNA for the CDR3 is TGTGCCAGCAGTCAACAGGGAAGGCCTAACTATGGCTACACCTTC. It encodes CASSQQGRPNYGYTF. The V call is TRBV28, the J call TRBJ1-2; the D gene is possibly TRBD1 (6 bases). CDR1 and CDR2 (germline): MDHEN, SYDVKM. The ends were cut back, 5 bases at V and 0 bases at J, with 13 bases in the middle. The CDR3 contains 15 residues.

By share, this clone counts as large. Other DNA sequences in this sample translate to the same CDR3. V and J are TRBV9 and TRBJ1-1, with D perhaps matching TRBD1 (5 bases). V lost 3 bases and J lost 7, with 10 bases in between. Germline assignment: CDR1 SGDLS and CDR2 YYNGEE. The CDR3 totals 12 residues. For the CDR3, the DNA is TGTGCCAGCAGCGGAGGGACGAATGAAGCTTTCTTT. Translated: CASSGGTNEAFF.

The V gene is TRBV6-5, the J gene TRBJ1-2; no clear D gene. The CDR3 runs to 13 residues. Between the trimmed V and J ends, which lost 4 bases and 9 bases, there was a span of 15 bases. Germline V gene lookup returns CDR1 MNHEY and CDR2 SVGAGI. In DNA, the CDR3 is TGTGCCAGCAGTTTAGTCACGGGTAGTCGCTACACCTTC. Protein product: CASSLVTGSRYTF.

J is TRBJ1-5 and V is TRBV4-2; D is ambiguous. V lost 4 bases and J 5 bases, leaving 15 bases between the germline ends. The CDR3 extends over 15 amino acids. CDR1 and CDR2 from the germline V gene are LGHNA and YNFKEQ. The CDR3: CASSLREAPDQPQHF. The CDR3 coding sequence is TGTGCCAGCAGCCTTAGGGAGGCCCCCGATCAGCCCCAGCATTTT.